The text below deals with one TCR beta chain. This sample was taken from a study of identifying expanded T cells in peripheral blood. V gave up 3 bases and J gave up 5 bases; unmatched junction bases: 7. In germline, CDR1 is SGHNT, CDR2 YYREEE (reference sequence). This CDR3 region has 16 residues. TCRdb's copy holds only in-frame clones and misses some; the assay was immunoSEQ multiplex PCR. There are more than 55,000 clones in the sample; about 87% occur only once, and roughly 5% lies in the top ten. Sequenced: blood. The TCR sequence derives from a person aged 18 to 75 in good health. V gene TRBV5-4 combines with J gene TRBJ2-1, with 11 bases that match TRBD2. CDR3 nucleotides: TGTGCCAGCAGCTCCCCCCCGGGACTAGCGGACAATGAGCAGTTCTTC. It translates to CASSSPPGLADNEQFF.